The 13 T cell receptor beta chains below come from one sample, sequenced in a study of T cells after yellow fever vaccination. TCRdb itself ran the 5' RACE reads through MiXCR, one entry per CDR3 protein. The data contain around 340,000 distinct CDR3 sequences, 8% to 10% of them singletons. The source material was PBMCs, sampled on the day of the first yellow fever vaccination. The receptors here all came from a man between 18 and 35 years old who received the YFV17D yellow fever vaccine.

This clonotype has ten or more counts. J is TRBJ1-2 and V is TRBV6-5; D is perhaps TRBD1 (5 bases). CDR1 and CDR2 from the germline V gene are MNHEY and SVGAGI. V lost 0 bases, J lost 5 bases, and 16 bases lay in between. CDR3 length equals 16 residues. The CDR3 DNA sequence: TGTGCCAGCAGTTACTCTTTGGCAGGGAGTTTGTATGGCTACACCTTC. It specifies CASSYSLAGSLYGYTF.

This clonotype was counted between two and nine times. CDR3 coding DNA: TGTGCCAGCAGCGATAGGACAGGGGGCGGTGAGCAGTTCTTC. This gives the protein CASSDRTGGGEQFF. The rearrangement joins TRBV3-1 to TRBJ2-1; 11 nucleotides match TRBD1. The CDR3 is 14 residues long. In germline, CDR1 is LGHDT, CDR2 YNNKEL (reference sequence). The V gene end was trimmed by 5 bases and the J gene end by 9 bases; junction bases not matched to a gene: 6.

In this sample, this clonotype turned up a few times. This chain joins TRBV3-1 and TRBJ1-6; D ambiguous. The germline gives CDR1 LGHDT, CDR2 YNNKEL (reference sequence). V was shortened by 1 base and J by 7 bases, with 8 bases between the two germline ends. This CDR3 comprises 14 residues. The CDR3 nucleotides are TGTGCCAGCAGCCAAGGCCAGTTAAATTCACCCCTCCACTTT. It yields the protein CASSQGQLNSPLHF.

The V and J genes are TRBV19 and TRBJ2-2; 8 bases match TRBD1. The trim removed 3 bases at V and 1 base at J, leaving 7 bases unmatched. CDR1 and CDR2 from the germline V gene are LNHDA and SQIVND (reference sequence). The CDR3 extends over 17 amino acids. CDR3 bases: TGTGCCAGTAGTATCCTACTTGGGACAGGGAACACCGGGGAGCTGTTTTTT. The encoded protein is CASSILLGTGNTGELFF.

In its sample, this clonotype was seen a few times. This sequence joins TRBV5-1 and TRBJ1-1, with D perhaps TRBD1 (5 bases). With 3 bases removed from V and 8 bases from J, the gap between germline ends came to 14 bases. The CDR3 loop spans 13 amino acids. CDR1 and CDR2 from the germline V gene are SGHRS and YFSETQ. CDR3 protein: CASSSNRDGEAFF. CDR3 nucleotide sequence: TGCGCCAGCAGCTCGAATAGGGACGGAGAAGCTTTCTTT.

This rearrangement joins TRBV7-2 to TRBJ2-2; 8 nucleotides line up with TRBD1. Germline V gene data show CDR1 as SGHTA and CDR2 as FQGNSA. V shed 5 bases, J shed 9 bases, and the junction held 14 bases outside the gene matches. CDR3 size: 16 residues. CDR3 loop: CASSPIGQGAGWELFF. CDR3 nucleotides: TGTGCCAGCAGCCCGATAGGGCAGGGGGCAGGGTGGGAGCTGTTTTTT. Filled out from reference TRBV7-2 and TRBJ2-2, the complete variable domain reads GAGVSQSPSNKVTEKGKDVELRCDPISGHTALYWYRQSLGQGLEFLIYFQGNSAPDKSGLPSDRFSAERTGGSVSTLTIQRTQQEDSAVYLCASSPIGQGAGWELFFGEGSRLTVL.

This clonotype was seen repeatedly, ten times or more. The chain joins TRBV29-1 to TRBJ1-1, with a tentative D call TRBD1 (5 bases). The CDR3 runs 11 residues. V was shortened by 7 bases and J by 4 bases, with 10 bases between the two germline ends. The V gene's germline CDR1 is SQVTM and CDR2 ANQGSEA. CDR3 bases: TGCAGCGCCTGTGGGGGCACTGAAGCTTTCTTT. It encodes CSACGGTEAFF.

The chain uses TRBV7-3 and TRBJ1-6; D not resolved. V lost 2 bases and J lost 7, with 9 bases in between. This CDR3 has 14 residues. From germline, CDR1 is SGHTA and CDR2 FQGTGA. The CDR3 region has the DNA TGTGCCAGCAGCTTAGGACGGATCAATTCACCCCTCCACTTT. Translating it yields CASSLGRINSPLHF.

In this sample, this clonotype turned up a few times. The V gene is TRBV20-1, the J gene TRBJ1-1, with D maybe TRBD1 (6 bases). Germline CDR1 reads DFQATT; CDR2 reads SNEGSKA (reference sequence). This CDR3 comprises 13 residues. Trimming stripped 2 bases from V and 11 bases from J, with 18 bases between. The DNA of the CDR3 is TGCAGTGCTAGATTATCTCAGGGGACGGGGGCTTTCTTT. Its protein is CSARLSQGTGAFF.

The sample holds a few counts of this clonotype. The chain combines TRBV30 with TRBJ2-1; D is undetermined. V was shortened by 1 base and J by 10 bases, with 17 bases between the two germline ends. Germline values: CDR1 GTSNPN, CDR2 SVGIG (reference sequence). The CDR3 length is 14 residues. CDR3 in DNA: TGTGCCTGGAGTGAGTTCGCGTTAAATGTGGAGCAGTTCTTC. It is translated as CAWSEFALNVEQFF. Together with reference TRBV30 and TRBJ2-1, the CDR3 gives the full variable domain: SQTIHQWPATLVQPVGSPLSLECTVEGTSNPNLYWYRQAAGRGLQLLFYSVGIGQISSEVPQNLSASRPQDRQFILSSKKLLLSDSGFYLCAWSEFALNVEQFFGPGTRLTVL.

The chain links TRBV14 to TRBJ2-3; no clear D. Per the germline V gene, CDR1 is SGHDN and CDR2 is FVKESK. V dropped 4 bases and J dropped 2 bases, with 16 bases sitting between them. This CDR3 is built from 16 residues. The CDR3 DNA sequence: TGTGCCAGCAGCCCCTTCTGGCTAGGAGACACAGATACGCAGTATTTT. This translates into CASSPFWLGDTDTQYF.

This clonotype was found a few times. The chain employs TRBV28 and TRBJ1-2; TRBD1 matches at 9 bases. V shed 5 bases and J 4 bases; nucleotides not matched to a gene: 8. The CDR3 contains 15 residues. Germline V gene lookup returns CDR1 MDHEN and CDR2 SYDVKM. The CDR3 is CASSQQGAQFYGYTF. The CDR3 DNA sequence: TGTGCCAGCAGTCAACAGGGGGCGCAGTTCTATGGCTACACCTTC.

This clonotype was observed many times. This chain uses TRBV6-5 with TRBJ1-5, with a weak D call TRBD1 (5 bases). Trimming removed 2 bases at V and 1 base at J, with 6 bases between. CDR3 length: 14 residues. Germline loops: CDR1 MNHEY, CDR2 SVGAGI. In nucleotides, the CDR3 is TGTGCCAGCAGTTACAGGGGAAGCAATCAGCCCCAGCATTTT. Its protein product is CASSYRGSNQPQHF.